What follows are 6 T cell receptor beta chains derived from one specimen sequenced in a study of T cell repertoires in cytomegalovirus infection. TCRdb used MiXCR to reprocess the reads, holding one entry per CDR3 protein. The sample contains some 560,000 distinct CDR3 sequences, 40% of which appear only once. The antigens for these receptors are not known. The starting material was cultured PBMCs, obtained from culture after CMV antigen stimulation. These receptor sequences come from a human donor in good health (CMV status not recorded). Some clones in this sample may be carry-over from other donors' samples.

The chain has TRBV20-1 and TRBJ1-4; 7 bases fit TRBD1. The germline V gene has CDR1 DFQATT and CDR2 SNEGSKA (reference sequence). This CDR3 spans 14 amino acids. Trimming cost V 4 bases and J 10 bases; bases outside gene matches: 12. DNA of the CDR3: TGCAGTGCTACGGACAGGTTAACTCCTGGAAAACTGTTTTTT. Its protein product is CSATDRLTPGKLFF.

The chain is built from TRBV20-1 and TRBJ2-3; 8 bases are shared with TRBD2. J gave up 2 bases and V 1 base, and 8 bases lay outside the gene matches. Germline CDR1 DFQATT, CDR2 SNEGSKA (reference sequence). The CDR3 spans 16 residues. The chain's CDR3 is CSARALGRGVTDTQYF. CDR3 bases: TGCAGTGCTAGAGCCCTCGGGAGGGGGGTCACAGATACGCAGTATTTT.

The DNA for the CDR3 is TGTGCCAGCGGGACAGTCAACTATGGCTACACCTTC. It encodes CASGTVNYGYTF. This chain joins TRBV28 and TRBJ1-2; 7 bases fit TRBD1. J lost 2 bases, V lost 8 bases, and 2 bases had no gene match. Germline loops: CDR1 MDHEN, CDR2 SYDVKM. The CDR3 sequence is 12 residues long.

The chain couples TRBV4-1 to TRBJ1-1; unclear D gene. Germline V gene data show CDR1 as MGHRA and CDR2 as YSYEKL. The CDR3 spans 16 residues. V dropped 2 bases and J dropped 0 bases, with 13 bases sitting between them. CDR3 residues: CASSQSLQRMNTEAFF. The CDR3, as DNA: TGCGCCAGCAGCCAAAGTCTTCAGCGAATGAACACTGAAGCTTTCTTT.

This clonotype occurred a few times. The rearrangement joins TRBV6-5 to TRBJ2-5, with D maybe TRBD2 (5 bases). This CDR3 has 17 residues. Germline V gives CDR1 MNHEY, CDR2 SVGAGI. Deletions cut 6 bases from V and 3 bases from J, with 23 bases between. CDR3 sequence reads: CASSPGVRATWKETQYF. The CDR3 DNA reads as TGTGCCAGCAGCCCCGGGGTGCGGGCTACGTGGAAAGAGACCCAGTACTTC.

This clonotype turned up a few times. V is TRBV18 and J is TRBJ1-1; no clear D gene. The CDR3 totals 11 residues. Deletions cut 3 bases from V and 11 bases from J, with 10 bases between. Germline values: CDR1 KGHSH, CDR2 LQKENI. CDR3 nucleotides: TGTGCCAGCTCACCTGCTGGTTCGGCTTTCTTT. This codes for CASSPAGSAFF.